The next 2 T cell receptor beta chains were all read from a single sample in a study of cytomegalovirus exposure and HLA in healthy donors. The PCR had 60 Vbeta and 13 Jbeta primers. Sequenced by immunoSEQ multiplex PCR; TCRdb stores in-frame clones only, minus some. The sample has 200,000 or so clones; over 75% are singletons. The sequencing sample was made of PBMCs. Receptor source: a human donor in good health.

The genes are TRBV11-2 and TRBJ2-7, with D unresolved. Germline assignment: CDR1 SGHAT and CDR2 FQNNGV. Trimming stripped 5 bases from V and 6 bases from J, with 11 bases between. This CDR3 is built from 12 residues. CDR3 coding DNA: TGTGCCAGCAGCGACGACACGCGCGAGCAGTACTTC. It encodes CASSDDTREQYF.

This chain joins TRBV30 and TRBJ2-7; 8 bases are a match to TRBD1. Looked up from germline, CDR1 is GTSNPN and CDR2 is SVGIG (reference sequence). With V trimmed by 2 bases and J by 4 bases, 7 bases remained unmatched. CDR3 length equals 14 residues. The CDR3 region has the DNA TGTGCCTGGAGTTGGGACAGGAACATATACGAGCAGTACTTC. Amino acids: CAWSWDRNIYEQYF.